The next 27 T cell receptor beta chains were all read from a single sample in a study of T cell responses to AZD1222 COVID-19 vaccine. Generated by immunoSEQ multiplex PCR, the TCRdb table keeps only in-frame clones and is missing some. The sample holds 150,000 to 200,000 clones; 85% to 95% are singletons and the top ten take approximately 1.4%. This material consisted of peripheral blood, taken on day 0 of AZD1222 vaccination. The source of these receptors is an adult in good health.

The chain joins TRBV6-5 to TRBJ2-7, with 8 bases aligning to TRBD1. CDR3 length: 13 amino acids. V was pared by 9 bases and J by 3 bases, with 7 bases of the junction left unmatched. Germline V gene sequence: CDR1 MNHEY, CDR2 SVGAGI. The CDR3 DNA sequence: TGTGCCAGTTCTCGGGACAGGAACTACGAGCAGTACTTC. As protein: CASSRDRNYEQYF.

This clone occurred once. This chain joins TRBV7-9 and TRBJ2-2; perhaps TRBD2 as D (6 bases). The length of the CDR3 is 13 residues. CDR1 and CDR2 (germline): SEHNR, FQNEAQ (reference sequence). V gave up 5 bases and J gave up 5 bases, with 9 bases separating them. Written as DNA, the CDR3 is TGTGCCAGCAGCCCGGGGGATACCGGGGAGCTGTTTTTT. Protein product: CASSPGDTGELFF. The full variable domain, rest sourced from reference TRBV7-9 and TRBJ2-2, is DTGVSQNPRHKITKRGQNVTFRCDPISEHNRLYWYRQTLGQGPEFLTYFQNEAQLEKSRLLSDRFSAERPKGSFSTLEIQRTEQGDSAMYLCASSPGDTGELFFGEGSRLTVL.

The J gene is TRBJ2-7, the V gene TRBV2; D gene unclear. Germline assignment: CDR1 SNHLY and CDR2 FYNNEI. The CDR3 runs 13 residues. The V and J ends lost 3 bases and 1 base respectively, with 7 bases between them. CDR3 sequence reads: CASSEHFSYEQYF. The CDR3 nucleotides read TGTGCCAGCAGTGAGCACTTTTCCTACGAGCAGTACTTC.

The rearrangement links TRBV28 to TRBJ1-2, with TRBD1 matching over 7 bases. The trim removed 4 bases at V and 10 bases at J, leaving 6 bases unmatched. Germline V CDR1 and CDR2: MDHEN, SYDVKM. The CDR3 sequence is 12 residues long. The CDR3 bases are TGTGCCAGCAGTTCGGACAGGTTCGTCTACACCTTC. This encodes CASSSDRFVYTF.

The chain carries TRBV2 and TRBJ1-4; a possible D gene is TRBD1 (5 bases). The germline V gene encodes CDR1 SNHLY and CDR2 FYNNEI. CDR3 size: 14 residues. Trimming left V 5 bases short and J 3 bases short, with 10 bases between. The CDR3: CASSNRNPNEKLFF. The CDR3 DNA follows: TGTGCCAGCAGTAACAGGAATCCTAATGAAAAACTGTTTTTT.

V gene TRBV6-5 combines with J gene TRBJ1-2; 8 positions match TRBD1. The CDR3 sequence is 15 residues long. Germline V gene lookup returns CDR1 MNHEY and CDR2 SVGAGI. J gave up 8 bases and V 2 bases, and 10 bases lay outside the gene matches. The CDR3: CASSYVQGAREGYTF. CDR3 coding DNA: TGTGCCAGCAGTTACGTGCAGGGGGCTAGGGAAGGCTACACCTTC.

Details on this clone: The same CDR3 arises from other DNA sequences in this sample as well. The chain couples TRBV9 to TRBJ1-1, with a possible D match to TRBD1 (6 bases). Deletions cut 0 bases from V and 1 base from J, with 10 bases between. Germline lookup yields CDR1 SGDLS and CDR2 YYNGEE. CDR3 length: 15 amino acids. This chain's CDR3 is CASSVALRGNTEAFF. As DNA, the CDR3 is TGTGCCAGCAGCGTAGCCCTCAGGGGGAACACTGAAGCTTTCTTT.

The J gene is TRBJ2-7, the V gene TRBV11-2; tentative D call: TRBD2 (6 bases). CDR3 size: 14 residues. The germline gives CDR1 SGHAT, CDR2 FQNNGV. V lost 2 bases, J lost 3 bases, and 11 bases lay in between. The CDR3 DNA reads TGTGCCAGCAGCTTAAGGTCCGGGGGCTACGAGCAGTACTTC. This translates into CASSLRSGGYEQYF.

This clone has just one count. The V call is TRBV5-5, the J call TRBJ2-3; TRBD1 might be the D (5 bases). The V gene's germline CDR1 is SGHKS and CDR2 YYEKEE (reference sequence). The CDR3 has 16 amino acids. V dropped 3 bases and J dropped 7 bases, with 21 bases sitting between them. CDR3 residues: CASSSEKSAGQNTQYF. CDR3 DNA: TGTGCCAGCAGCTCCGAGAAGAGCGCAGGGCAGAATACGCAGTATTTT. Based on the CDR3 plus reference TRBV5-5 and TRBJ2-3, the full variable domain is DAGVTQSPTHLIKTRGQQVTLRCSPISGHKSVSWYQQVLGQGPQFIFQYYEKEERGRGNFPDRFSARQFPNYSSELNVNALLLGDSALYLCASSSEKSAGQNTQYFGPGTRLTVL.

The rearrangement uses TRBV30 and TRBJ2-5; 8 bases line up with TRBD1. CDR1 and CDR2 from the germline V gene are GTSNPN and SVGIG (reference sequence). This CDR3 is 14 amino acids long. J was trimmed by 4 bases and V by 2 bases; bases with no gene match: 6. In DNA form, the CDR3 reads TGTGCCTGGAGTCCTGGACAGGGAGGAGAGACCCAGTACTTC. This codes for CAWSPGQGGETQYF.

Here the CDR3 reads CASSLVTAGNQPQHF. DNA of the CDR3: TGTGCCAGCAGCTTAGTTACGGCGGGCAATCAGCCCCAGCATTTT. The V call is TRBV7-9, the J call TRBJ1-5; D not resolved. V lost 1 base, J lost 2 bases, and 9 bases lay in between. CDR1 and CDR2 from the germline V gene are SEHNR and FQNEAQ (reference sequence). The CDR3 loop spans 15 amino acids.

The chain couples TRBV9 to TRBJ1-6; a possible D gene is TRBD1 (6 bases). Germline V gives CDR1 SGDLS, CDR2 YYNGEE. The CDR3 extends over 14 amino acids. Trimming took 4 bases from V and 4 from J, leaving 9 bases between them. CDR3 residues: CASSPGQYNSPLHF. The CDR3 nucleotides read TGTGCCAGCAGCCCCGGACAGTATAATTCACCCCTCCACTTT.

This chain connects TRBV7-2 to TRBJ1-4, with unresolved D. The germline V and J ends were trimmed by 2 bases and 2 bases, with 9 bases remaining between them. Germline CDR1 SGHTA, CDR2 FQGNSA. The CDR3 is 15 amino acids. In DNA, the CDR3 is TGTGCCAGCAGCTTACGTCAGCAGACTAATGAAAAACTGTTTTTT. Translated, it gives CASSLRQQTNEKLFF. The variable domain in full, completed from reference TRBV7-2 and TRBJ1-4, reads GAGVSQSPSNKVTEKGKDVELRCDPISGHTALYWYRQSLGQGLEFLIYFQGNSAPDKSGLPSDRFSAERTGGSVSTLTIQRTQQEDSAVYLCASSLRQQTNEKLFFGSGTQLSVL.

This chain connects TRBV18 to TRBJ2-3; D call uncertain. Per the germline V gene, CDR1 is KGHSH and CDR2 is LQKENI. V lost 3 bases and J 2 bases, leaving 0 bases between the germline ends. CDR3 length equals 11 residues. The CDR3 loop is CASSPTDTQYF. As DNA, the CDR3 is TGTGCCAGCTCACCCACAGATACGCAGTATTTT. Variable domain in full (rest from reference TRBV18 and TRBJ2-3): NAGVMQNPRHLVRRRGQEARLRCSPMKGHSHVYWYRQLPEEGLKFMVYLQKENIIDESGMPKERFSAEFPKEGPSILRIQQVVRGDSAAYFCASSPTDTQYFGPGTRLTVL.

The CDR3 reads CAKRQGIITDTQYF. The CDR3 nucleotides read TGTGCCAAAAGACAGGGAATAATCACAGATACGCAGTATTTT. This chain joins TRBV2 and TRBJ2-3, with 7 positions matching TRBD1. Per the germline V gene, CDR1 is SNHLY and CDR2 is FYNNEI. CDR3 length: 14 residues. After removal of 10 bases from V and 2 bases from J, the junction contained 9 bases not matched to a gene.

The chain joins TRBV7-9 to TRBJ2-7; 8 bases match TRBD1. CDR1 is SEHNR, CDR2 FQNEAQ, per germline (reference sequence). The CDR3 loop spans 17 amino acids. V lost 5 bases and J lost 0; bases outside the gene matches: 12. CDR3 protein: CASSRTTGAISSYEQYF. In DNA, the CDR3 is TGTGCCAGCAGCAGGACGACAGGGGCCATTTCCTCCTACGAGCAGTACTTC. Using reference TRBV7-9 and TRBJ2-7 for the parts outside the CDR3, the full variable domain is DTGVSQNPRHKITKRGQNVTFRCDPISEHNRLYWYRQTLGQGPEFLTYFQNEAQLEKSRLLSDRFSAERPKGSFSTLEIQRTEQGDSAMYLCASSRTTGAISSYEQYFGPGTRLTVT.

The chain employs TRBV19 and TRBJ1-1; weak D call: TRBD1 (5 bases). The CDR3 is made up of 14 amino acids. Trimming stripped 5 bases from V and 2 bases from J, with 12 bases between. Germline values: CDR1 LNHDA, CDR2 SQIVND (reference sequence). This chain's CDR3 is CASSSVQVNTEAFF. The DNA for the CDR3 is TGTGCCAGTAGTTCAGTACAGGTAAACACTGAAGCTTTCTTT.

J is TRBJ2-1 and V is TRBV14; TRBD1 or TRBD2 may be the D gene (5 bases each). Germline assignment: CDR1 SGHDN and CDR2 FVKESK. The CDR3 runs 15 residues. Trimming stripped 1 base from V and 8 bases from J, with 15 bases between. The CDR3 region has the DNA TGTGCCAGCAGCCAAGGTGGGGGAAGGAGGTATGAGCAGTTCTTC. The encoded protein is CASSQGGGRRYEQFF.

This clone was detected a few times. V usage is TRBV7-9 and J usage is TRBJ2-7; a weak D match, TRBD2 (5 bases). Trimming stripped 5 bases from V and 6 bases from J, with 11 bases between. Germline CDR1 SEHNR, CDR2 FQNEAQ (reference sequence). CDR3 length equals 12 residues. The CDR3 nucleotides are TGTGCCAGCAGCCCTCCGGGGTTCGAGCAGTACTTC. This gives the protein CASSPPGFEQYF. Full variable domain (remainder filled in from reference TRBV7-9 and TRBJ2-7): DTGVSQNPRHKITKRGQNVTFRCDPISEHNRLYWYRQTLGQGPEFLTYFQNEAQLEKSRLLSDRFSAERPKGSFSTLEIQRTEQGDSAMYLCASSPPGFEQYFGPGTRLTVT.

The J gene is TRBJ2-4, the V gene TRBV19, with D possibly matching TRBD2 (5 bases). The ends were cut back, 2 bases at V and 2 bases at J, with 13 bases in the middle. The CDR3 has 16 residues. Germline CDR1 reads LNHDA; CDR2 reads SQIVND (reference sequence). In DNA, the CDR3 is TGTGCCAGTAGTATAACCGCTGGGAGATCCAAAAACATTCAGTACTTC. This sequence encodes CASSITAGRSKNIQYF. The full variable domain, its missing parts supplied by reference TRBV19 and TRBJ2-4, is DGGITQSPKYLFRKEGQNVTLSCEQNLNHDAMYWYRQDPGQGLRLIYYSQIVNDFQKGDIAEGYSVSREKKESFPLTVTSAQKNPTAFYLCASSITAGRSKNIQYFGAGTRLSVL.

CDR3 in amino acids: CATSRAPTGDNEQFF. The CDR3 nucleotides are TGTGCCACCAGCAGAGCTCCGACAGGGGACAATGAGCAGTTCTTC. The genes are TRBV15 and TRBJ2-1; 8 bases fit TRBD1. This CDR3 has 15 amino acids. J gave up 5 bases and V 1 base, and 4 bases lay outside the gene matches. Germline CDR1 reads LNHNV; CDR2 reads YYDKDF (reference sequence).

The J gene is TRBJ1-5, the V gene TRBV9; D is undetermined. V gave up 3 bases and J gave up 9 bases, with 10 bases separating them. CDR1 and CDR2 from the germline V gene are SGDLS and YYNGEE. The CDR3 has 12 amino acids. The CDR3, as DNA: TGTGCCAGCAGCGGCGCCGCGGGGCCCCAGCATTTT. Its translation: CASSGAAGPQHF. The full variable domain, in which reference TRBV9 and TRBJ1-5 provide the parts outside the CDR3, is DSGVTQTPKHLITATGQRVTLRCSPRSGDLSVYWYQQSLDQGLQFLIQYYNGEERAKGNILERFSAQQFPDLHSELNLSSLELGDSALYFCASSGAAGPQHFGDGTRLSIL.

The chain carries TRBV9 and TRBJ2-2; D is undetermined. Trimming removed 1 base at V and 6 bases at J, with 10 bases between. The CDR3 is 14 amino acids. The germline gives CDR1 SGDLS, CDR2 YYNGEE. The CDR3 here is CASSVSAGSGELFF. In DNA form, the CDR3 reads TGTGCCAGCAGCGTATCGGCCGGCTCCGGGGAGCTGTTTTTT. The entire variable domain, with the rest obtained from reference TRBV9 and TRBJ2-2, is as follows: DSGVTQTPKHLITATGQRVTLRCSPRSGDLSVYWYQQSLDQGLQFLIQYYNGEERAKGNILERFSAQQFPDLHSELNLSSLELGDSALYFCASSVSAGSGELFFGEGSRLTVL.

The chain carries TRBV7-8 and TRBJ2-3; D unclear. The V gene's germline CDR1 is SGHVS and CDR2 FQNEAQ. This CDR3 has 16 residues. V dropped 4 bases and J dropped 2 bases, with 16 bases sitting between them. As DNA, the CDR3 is TGTGCCAGCAGCTCCGACCGTTTGCGACCCACAGATACGCAGTATTTT. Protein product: CASSSDRLRPTDTQYF.

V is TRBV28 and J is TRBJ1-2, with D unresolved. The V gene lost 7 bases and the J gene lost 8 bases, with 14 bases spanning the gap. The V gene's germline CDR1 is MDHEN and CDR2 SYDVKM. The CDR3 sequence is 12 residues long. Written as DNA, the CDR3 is TGTGCCAGCACCTATAGCGGTGGCGGCTACACCTTC. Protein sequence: CASTYSGGGYTF.

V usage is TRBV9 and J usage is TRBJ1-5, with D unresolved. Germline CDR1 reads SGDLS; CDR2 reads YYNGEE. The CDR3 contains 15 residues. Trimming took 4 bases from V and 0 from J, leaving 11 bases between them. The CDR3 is CASSQDGNSNQPQHF. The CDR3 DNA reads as TGTGCCAGCAGCCAAGACGGGAATAGCAATCAGCCCCAGCATTTT.

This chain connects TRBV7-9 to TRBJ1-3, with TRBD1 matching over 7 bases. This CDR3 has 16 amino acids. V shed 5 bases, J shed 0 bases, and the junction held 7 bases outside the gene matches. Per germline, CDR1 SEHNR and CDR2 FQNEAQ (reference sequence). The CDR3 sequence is CASSLRQGRSGNTIYF. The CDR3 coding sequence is TGTGCCAGCAGCCTAAGACAGGGCCGCTCTGGAAACACCATATATTTT. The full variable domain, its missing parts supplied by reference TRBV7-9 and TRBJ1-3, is DTGVSQNPRHKITKRGQNVTFRCDPISEHNRLYWYRQTLGQGPEFLTYFQNEAQLEKSRLLSDRFSAERPKGSFSTLEIQRTEQGDSAMYLCASSLRQGRSGNTIYFGEGSWLTVV.